These T cell receptor beta chains were read from a single sample in a study of human T cells and chemical hapten exposure. TCRdb re-derived calls from the RACE reads in MiXCR, one entry per CDR3 protein. The table includes under 200,000 distinct CDR3 sequences, about 30% detected once. The source was whole blood, collected in connection with sensitization to the hapten diphenylcyclopropenone (DPC). All receptors derive from a young woman with alopecia areata. Some clones in this sample may be carry-over from other donors' samples. CDR3s include the opening cysteine and the closing phenylalanine or tryptophan. The order of the fields is D gene, clone size, J gene, V gene, CDR3 protein, CDR3 DNA. The D gene is left open where the match is weak. Clone size is not always given. Where it is, it says once, few, many or a class for expanded clones.

.	.	TRBJ1-2	TRBV6-6	CASRGTKDTF	TGTGCCAGCAGGGGGACGAAGGACACCTTC
TRBD2	.	TRBJ2-4	TRBV6-2/TRBV6-3	CASSSGGSKNIQYF	TGTGCCAGCAGTTCCGGGGGGTCCAAAAACATTCAGTACTTC
.	.	TRBJ1-1	TRBV5-1	CASSLGWGSVNTEAFF	TGCGCCAGCAGCTTGGGTTGGGGGTCCGTGAACACTGAAGCTTTCTTT
TRBD1	few	TRBJ2-7	TRBV4-1	CASSQDPGGVYEQYF	TGCGCCAGCAGCCAAGATCCAGGGGGAGTGTACGAGCAGTACTTC
TRBD1	few	TRBJ2-3	TRBV20-1	CSARQGPDTQYF	TGCAGTGCAAGACAGGGTCCAGATACGCAGTATTTT
.	few	TRBJ2-2	TRBV4-3	CASSHFGGRELFF	TGCGCCAGCAGCCACTTCGGAGGGAGGGAGCTGTTTTTT
.	.	TRBJ1-2	TRBV29-1	CSVDEGNGYTF	TGCAGCGTTGATGAGGGAAATGGCTACACCTTC
.	many	TRBJ2-7	TRBV6-2/TRBV6-3	CASSYAAAPYEQYF	TGTGCCAGCAGTTACGCAGCGGCCCCCTACGAGCAGTACTTC
.	.	TRBJ1-2	TRBV24-1	CATSDSRRVGIANGYTF	TGTGCCACCAGTGATTCCCGGAGGGTTGGGATCGCTAATGGCTACACCTTC
.	few	TRBJ2-7	TRBV7-2	CASSLAEGVQYF	TGTGCCAGCAGCTTAGCGGAAGGCGTGCAGTACTTC
.	.	TRBJ2-4	TRBV27	CASSFRAPGGGNIQYF	TGTGCCAGCAGTTTTCGGGCACCAGGGGGAGGAAACATTCAGTACTTC
.	few	TRBJ1-5	TRBV28	CASSSTGTGNQPQHF	TGTGCCAGCAGTTCCACAGGTACCGGCAATCAGCCCCAGCATTTT
.	few	TRBJ2-4	TRBV29-1	CSVGVAKNIQYF	TGCAGCGTTGGGGTAGCCAAAAACATTCAGTACTTC
.	few	TRBJ2-2	TRBV6-2/TRBV6-3	CASSWTDTGELFF	TGTGCCAGCAGCTGGACTGACACCGGGGAGCTGTTTTTT
.	few	TRBJ1-3	TRBV29-1	CSVGTSGNTIYF	TGCAGCGTAGGGACCTCTGGAAACACCATATATTTT
TRBD2	.	TRBJ2-3	TRBV4-1	CASSHRLAQTDTQYF	TGCGCCAGCAGCCACCGACTAGCGCAGACAGATACGCAGTATTTT
TRBD2	.	TRBJ2-1	TRBV20-1	CSASEVAGGLEQFF	TGCAGTGCTAGTGAGGTAGCGGGAGGCCTTGAGCAGTTCTTC
.	once	TRBJ2-3	TRBV3-1	CASSQLRLASTDTQYF	TGTGCCAGCAGCCAACTGAGGCTAGCAAGCACAGATACGCAGTATTTT
.	few	TRBJ1-4	TRBV20-1	CSATGQNEKLFF	TGCAGTGCTACTGGACAGAATGAAAAACTGTTTTTT
.	.	TRBJ2-1	TRBV11-2	CASSLVQFNEQFF	TGTGCCAGCAGCTTAGTTCAGTTTAATGAGCAGTTCTTC
.	few	TRBJ1-4	TRBV3-1	CASRFQAPNEKLFF	TGTGCCAGCAGGTTCCAAGCCCCTAATGAAAAACTGTTTTTT
TRBD2	few	TRBJ2-3	TRBV20-1	CSASGLAVTDTQYF	TGCAGTGCTAGTGGACTAGCGGTCACAGATACGCAGTATTTT
TRBD1	few	TRBJ2-3	TRBV4-3	CASSKGAGGPDTQYF	TGCGCCAGCAGCAAAGGGGCAGGGGGACCAGATACGCAGTATTTT
.	many	TRBJ1-1	TRBV20-1	CSAREGGRDTEAFF	TGCAGTGCTAGAGAAGGGGGACGGGACACTGAAGCTTTCTTT
TRBD1	few	TRBJ1-1	TRBV12-3/TRBV12-4	CASSLARTGAFF	TGTGCCAGCAGTTTAGCGCGGACAGGCGCTTTCTTT
.	.	TRBJ1-1	TRBV4-3	CASSQEEGLGTEAFF	TGCGCCAGCAGCCAAGAAGAAGGGTTAGGGACTGAAGCTTTCTTT
.	few	TRBJ2-3	TRBV29-1	CSVPTATRSTDTQYF	TGCAGCGTTCCGACAGCCACTCGATCCACAGATACGCAGTATTTT
.	.	TRBJ1-4	TRBV29-1	CSVLHNEKLFF	TGCAGCGTTCTGCATAATGAAAAACTGTTTTTT
.	few	TRBJ2-7	TRBV7-8	CASSAYGEQYF	TGTGCCAGCAGCGCCTATGGGGAGCAGTACTTC
.	.	TRBJ2-5	TRBV27	CASSLSWEEETQYF	TGTGCCAGCAGTTTATCGTGGGAAGAGGAGACCCAGTACTTC
.	.	TRBJ1-5	TRBV7-9	CASFSSVPSNQPQHF	TGTGCCAGCTTCTCCTCAGTCCCCAGCAATCAGCCCCAGCATTTT
.	.	TRBJ1-1	TRBV20-1	CSAFAEAFF	TGCAGTGCTTTTGCTGAAGCTTTCTTT
.	.	TRBJ2-1	TRBV20-1	CSAPRTGSYNEQFF	TGCAGTGCTCCTAGAACCGGCTCCTACAATGAGCAGTTCTTC
.	few	TRBJ2-6	TRBV7-9	CASSLHGANVLTF	TGTGCCAGCAGCTTACACGGGGCCAACGTCCTGACTTTC
.	few	TRBJ1-6	TRBV6-4	CASSDRDNSPLHF	TGTGCCAGCAGTGACAGGGATAATTCACCCCTCCACTTT
.	few	TRBJ2-7	TRBV4-1	CASSQLDSSSYEQYF	TGCGCCAGCAGCCAATTAGACAGTTCCTCCTACGAGCAGTACTTC
TRBD1	.	TRBJ1-1	TRBV5-6	CASSVTGAEAFF	TGTGCCAGCAGCGTCACAGGGGCTGAAGCTTTCTTT
TRBD2	.	TRBJ2-1	TRBV6-2/TRBV6-3	CASRPSGGYNEQFF	TGTGCCAGCAGGCCTAGCGGGGGTTACAATGAGCAGTTCTTC
.	.	TRBJ1-1	TRBV18	CASSPADLKMNTEAFF	TGTGCCAGCTCACCAGCGGATCTGAAAATGAACACTGAAGCTTTCTTT
.	.	TRBJ1-1	TRBV7-2	CASSLSGDITEAFF	TGTGCCAGCAGCTTGAGCGGGGACATCACTGAAGCTTTCTTT
.	.	TRBJ1-2	TRBV18	CASSRSENYGYTF	TGTGCCAGCTCACGCAGCGAGAACTATGGCTACACCTTC
TRBD1	few	TRBJ1-1	TRBV4-1	CASSQDLTGATNTEAFF	TGCGCCAGCAGCCAAGATTTAACAGGGGCTACGAACACTGAAGCTTTCTTT
.	few	TRBJ1-1	TRBV27	CASSSAWWGTEAFF	TGTGCCAGCAGTTCGGCGTGGTGGGGAACTGAAGCTTTCTTT